This T cell receptor (beta chain) was sequenced for a study of shared clonotypes between healthy human individuals (TCRdb year 2020). Broadly, across the study: Three men and a couple of women, aged 18 to 49 years, made up the cohort. The study deeply sequenced blood TCR repertoires of several healthy adults to estimate repertoire size and the extent of clonotype sharing between individuals. Between about 0.9 and 9 billion PBMCs per donor were obtained by leukapheresis. Different laboratories and diverse techniques were used to prepare libraries and sequence TCR repertoires, to increase sequencing depth and limit assay-specific biases. For each donor, CD4 naive and CD4 memory were each given three plates, CD8 naive was given two plates, and CD8 memory was given one plate. Points the paper makes about the study in general: Clonotypes shared by all four sorted-subset donors showed higher generation probabilities than non-shared clonotypes. Rarefaction of sorted-subset datasets indicated incomplete sequencing despite the large sequencing depth. Sampling was limited to blood, and TCR repertoires in tissue likely differ from TCR repertoires in blood. Across a few donors, roughly 5% of naive CD4, roughly 3.5% of naive CD8, about 2% of memory CD4, and over 0.35% of memory CD8 clonotypes were shared. Based on pairwise subsampling, the degree of clonotype sharing among donors was expected to be affected by sequencing depth. Larger estimated clonotype richness was generally found for naive subsets than for memory subsets. The genetic and exposure-history diversity represented was limited by the small number of donors.

TCR CDR3 regions were amplified from genomic DNA by multiplex PCR using the deep immunoSEQ assay. Genomic DNA extracted from each cell subset was distributed evenly over all wells of several immunoSEQ 96-well plates, and each plate served as one replicate. For sorted subsets, around 0.2 ug of genomic DNA, equivalent to around 30,000 T cell genomes, went into each replicate PCR. The purified libraries were quantified using a Qubit 3.0 fluorometer, sized with a Bioanalyzer 2100, and then quantified again using the KAPA Library Quantification kit. A separate single-read 150-cycle Illumina NextSeq 550 flow cell was used to sequence each immunoSEQ 96-well plate. In the source study's methods: Because the immunoSEQ output held only junctional sequences and lacked quality scores, the filtering could not match the filtering applied to full-length reads. Sequences were annotated with PyIR, a Python wrapper for IgBLAST v1.9, using IMGT germline references to assign V/J genes and CDR3. Reads with weak V/J assignments (E-value above 1e-6), missing CDR3, stop codons, out-of-frame junctions, or ambiguous translated residues were removed. V3J clonotypes were defined as sequences sharing an identical inferred V gene, J gene, and CDR3 amino acid sequence. To compute the percentage overlap between repertoires, the number of shared unique clonotypes was divided by the size of the smaller repertoire. RTK rarefaction, the Chao1 estimator, and Recon v2.1 estimates of unobserved clonotypes were used to assess repertoire richness. Generation probabilities were computed with OLGA for all TCRbeta clonotypes obtained by the gDNA method from four donors. Entries here come from immuneACCESS through TCRdb and include only in-frame sequences with V and J called. Some clones fail to appear in such tables; in the studies checked, an unresolved V gene covers under half of the shortfall, and the cause of the remainder is unknown. Clone size and V and J calls were adopted from that table, with D and trimming inferred from the DNA. The sample profile shows 550,000 to 600,000 clones; about 98% of them were found once. 0.25% to 0.35% of the sample rests with the top ten.

A single count supports this clone. Its antigen remains undetermined. Base qualities were left out, and no much larger clone turns up one base away. The germline V gene yields SGDLS for CDR1 and YYNGEE for CDR2. The cysteine opens and the phenylalanine closes a CDR3 of 12 amino acids. The only DNA kept is the CDR3, 36 bases in frame from the first base. Relative to germline, V is 0 bases shorter and J is 8 bases shorter, with 8 bases between their ends. CD8 naive samples were obtained by positive selection for CCR7 among CD45RO-negative cells, yielding a CD45RA+CCR7+ population from which TemRA cells were excluded. Donors were healthy HIV-negative adults with no recently reported acute infections or vaccinations. Only Caucasian adults living in Nashville, Tennessee, USA were represented among the donors. After blood collection by leukapheresis, PBMCs were isolated using Ficoll-Histopaque density gradient centrifugation and then cryopreserved in the vapor phase of liquid nitrogen. Analytical flow cytometry was used to check the purity and quantity of each magnetically sorted T cell population. Genomic DNA was isolated from every sorted fraction and measured by UV absorbance on a Nanodrop 2000c.

Material: naive CD8+ T cells sorted from blood. The sample's cell subset or site label, decoded: CD45RA+CCR7+. The sequence joins TRBV9 to TRBJ1-2; the D gene identity is not certain. The TCR was taken from a young man in good health. The CDR3 has the sequence CASSVGGVGYTF. The sequenced DNA is TGTGCCAGCAGCGTAGGCGGGGTAGGCTACACCTTC.